A single sample is the source of the 18 T cell receptor beta chains below, sequenced in a study of cytomegalovirus exposure and HLA in healthy donors. The study ran its PCR with 60 Vbeta and 13 Jbeta primers. Clones were sequenced by immunoSEQ multiplex PCR, and TCRdb holds only the in-frame ones, with some missing. The data show about 200,000 clones, 80% to 85% seen once. Source material: PBMCs. These receptors were collected from a boy younger than 10 in good health and CMV-seronegative.

The rearrangement uses TRBV29-1 and TRBJ1-1; a weak D match, TRBD1 (6 bases). The length of the CDR3 is 15 residues. Trimming cost V 6 bases and J 4 bases, with 21 bases left between them. CDR1 and CDR2 (germline): SQVTM, ANQGSEA. The CDR3 spells CSVGDKGGVGTEAFF. The CDR3 DNA reads as TGCAGCGTCGGGGATAAGGGGGGGGTAGGCACTGAAGCTTTCTTT. Supplemented by reference TRBV29-1 and TRBJ1-1, the full variable domain reads SAVISQKPSRDICQRGTSLTIQCQVDSQVTMMFWYRQQPGQSLTLIATANQGSEATYESGFVIDKFPISRPNLTFSTLTVSNMSPEDSSIYLCSVGDKGGVGTEAFFGQGTRLTVV.

The V and J genes are TRBV30 and TRBJ1-6, with 7 positions matching TRBD1. The CDR3 is 12 residues long. Germline V lookup: CDR1 GTSNPN, CDR2 SVGIG (reference sequence). The V gene end was trimmed by 6 bases and the J gene end by 6 bases; junction bases not matched to a gene: 2. The CDR3 DNA reads TGTGCCTGCGGGGACAGTAATTCACCCCTCCACTTT. Its protein product is CACGDSNSPLHF.

The chain links TRBV13 to TRBJ2-7; TRBD2 matches 8 bases. The CDR3 totals 13 residues. Per the germline V gene, CDR1 is PRHDT and CDR2 is FYEKMQ (reference sequence). V was pared by 5 bases and J by 5 bases, with 5 bases of the junction left unmatched. This chain's CDR3 is CASSRGGLDEQYF. DNA of the CDR3: TGTGCCAGCAGCCGCGGGGGGCTGGACGAGCAGTACTTC.

The chain combines TRBV11-2 with TRBJ2-7; 9 positions agree with TRBD1. The CDR3 contains 14 residues. With V trimmed by 10 bases and J by 10 bases, 17 bases remained unmatched. The germline gives CDR1 SGHAT, CDR2 FQNNGV. CDR3 in amino acids: CATRETGGLSYQYF. DNA of the CDR3: TGTGCCACCAGGGAGACAGGGGGGCTGAGTTATCAGTACTTC.

This clone was seen once. This chain connects TRBV5-8 to TRBJ2-7; TRBD1 might be the D (5 bases). Trimming took 0 bases from V and 3 from J, leaving 10 bases between them. CDR1 is SGHTS and CDR2 is YDEGEE in the germline V gene. The CDR3 runs 14 residues. The CDR3 DNA follows: TGTGCCAGCAGCTTGGGTGACAGTAGCTACGAGCAGTACTTC. It is translated as CASSLGDSSYEQYF.

The chain employs TRBV5-8 and TRBJ2-1; possible D gene TRBD2, 5 bases. The CDR3 has 14 residues. The germline V gene encodes CDR1 SGHTS and CDR2 YDEGEE. Trimming removed 1 base from V and 8 bases from J, with 13 bases in between. The DNA for the CDR3 is TGTGCCAGCAGCTTGACGGCCTGGGGAGATGAGCAGTTCTTC. Translating it yields CASSLTAWGDEQFF.

The chain couples TRBV14 to TRBJ1-6; D ambiguous. This CDR3 comprises 13 residues. Trimming stripped 4 bases from V and 10 bases from J, with 11 bases between. Germline V lookup: CDR1 SGHDN, CDR2 FVKESK. In DNA, the CDR3 is TGTGCCAGCAGCCCCTACACGGGATCACCCCTCCACTTT. The encoded protein is CASSPYTGSPLHF. Variable domain in full (rest from reference TRBV14 and TRBJ1-6): EAGVTQFPSHSVIEKGQTVTLRCDPISGHDNLYWYRRVMGKEIKFLLHFVKESKQDESGMPNNRFLAERTGGTYSTLKVQPAELEDSGVYFCASSPYTGSPLHFGNGTRLTVT.

The V gene is TRBV11-3, the J gene TRBJ1-1, with D hard to call. CDR1 and CDR2 from the germline V gene are SGHNT and YENEEA. V was pared by 3 bases and J by 1 base, with 6 bases between. The CDR3 totals 13 residues. CDR3 protein: CASSFTRNTEAFF. The CDR3 coding sequence is TGTGCCAGCAGCTTTACGAGGAACACTGAAGCTTTCTTT. Variable domain in full (rest from reference TRBV11-3 and TRBJ1-1): EAGVVQSPRYKIIEKKQPVAFWCNPISGHNTLYWYLQNLGQGPELLIRYENEEAVDDSQLPKDRFSAERLKGVDSTLKIQPAELGDSAVYLCASSFTRNTEAFFGQGTRLTVV.

The CDR3 sequence: CAFIVDYGYTF. The DNA of the CDR3 is TGTGCCTTTATTGTTGACTATGGCTACACCTTC. The rearrangement uses TRBV30 and TRBJ1-2; D call uncertain. The germline V gene has CDR1 GTSNPN and CDR2 SVGIG (reference sequence). Trimming removed 7 bases at V and 3 bases at J, with 9 bases between. This CDR3 comprises 11 residues.

The rearrangement uses TRBV30 and TRBJ1-2; D unresolved. The V gene's germline CDR1 is GTSNPN and CDR2 SVGIG (reference sequence). CDR3 length equals 13 residues. V was clipped by 0 bases and J by 12 bases, with 17 bases between them. The CDR3 nucleotides read TGTGCCTGGAGTGTAGTTGAGGGCAGCCGGGACACCTTC. Its protein product is CAWSVVEGSRDTF. The full variable domain, with the rest looked up from reference TRBV30 and TRBJ1-2, is SQTIHQWPATLVQPVGSPLSLECTVEGTSNPNLYWYRQAAGRGLQLLFYSVGIGQISSEVPQNLSASRPQDRQFILSSKKLLLSDSGFYLCAWSVVEGSRDTFGSGTRLTVV.

The rearrangement links TRBV5-4 to TRBJ2-7, with 9 nucleotides matching TRBD1. Germline-derived CDR1 and CDR2 are SGHNT and YYREEE (reference sequence). The V gene end was trimmed by 3 bases and the J gene end by 6 bases; junction bases not matched to a gene: 7. CDR3 length equals 14 residues. CDR3 loop: CASSWQGTGSEQYF. Here the CDR3 DNA reads TGTGCCAGCAGCTGGCAGGGGACAGGGTCCGAGCAGTACTTC. Variable domain in full (rest from reference TRBV5-4 and TRBJ2-7): ETGVTQSPTHLIKTRGQQVTLRCSSQSGHNTVSWYQQALGQGPQFIFQYYREEENGRGNFPPRFSGLQFPNYSSELNVNALELDDSALYLCASSWQGTGSEQYFGPGTRLTVT.

The table lists this clone with a few counts. The rearrangement links TRBV5-4 to TRBJ1-1, with D perhaps TRBD1 (6 bases). The CDR3 has 12 residues. Germline-derived CDR1 and CDR2 are SGHNT and YYREEE (reference sequence). V was pared by 4 bases and J by 6 bases, with 10 bases between. The CDR3: CASSRGGAEAFF. The CDR3 DNA follows: TGTGCCAGCAGCCGGGGGGGCGCTGAAGCTTTCTTT.

This clone was recorded once. The chain has TRBV7-2 and TRBJ2-7, with 10 bases that match TRBD2. The CDR3 contains 14 residues. CDR1 SGHTA and CDR2 FQGNSA come from the germline V gene. The V segment lost 5 bases and the J segment 3 bases; nucleotides outside the gene matches: 4. CDR3 loop: CASSETSGDYEQYF. The CDR3 DNA reads TGTGCCAGCAGCGAAACTAGCGGGGACTACGAGCAGTACTTC.

This clone has just one count. The V call is TRBV11-1, the J call TRBJ2-3; D may be TRBD2 (6 bases). Trimming cost V 2 bases and J 2 bases, with 14 bases left between them. CDR1 and CDR2 from the germline V gene are SGHAT and FQDESV (reference sequence). The CDR3 runs to 16 residues. The CDR3 region is CASSLLYRGNTDTQYF. CDR3 nucleotide sequence: TGTGCCAGCAGCTTACTGTACCGGGGGAACACAGATACGCAGTATTTT.

The chain combines TRBV19 with TRBJ1-1; D uncertain. Germline lookup yields CDR1 LNHDA and CDR2 SQIVND (reference sequence). The CDR3 length is 14 residues. V dropped 3 bases and J dropped 0 bases, with 8 bases sitting between them. The CDR3, as DNA: TGTGCCAGTAGTATTCCGGGAATGAACACTGAAGCTTTCTTT. Amino acid sequence: CASSIPGMNTEAFF.

The chain links TRBV4-2 to TRBJ2-7, with a weak D call TRBD1 (5 bases). Trimming stripped 1 base from V and 4 bases from J, with 14 bases between. The CDR3 has 15 residues. Germline lookup yields CDR1 LGHNA and CDR2 YNFKEQ. The CDR3 coding sequence is TGTGCCAGCAGCCAAGGTCTAGGGGAACGATACGAGCAGTACTTC. It translates to CASSQGLGERYEQYF.

CDR3 region: CASIRLADPTEQYF. CDR3 nucleotide sequence: TGTGCCAGCATTCGACTAGCAGATCCTACCGAGCAGTACTTC. The chain has TRBV2 and TRBJ2-7, with 7 positions matching TRBD2. V dropped 7 bases and J dropped 6; count of bases not matched to a gene: 12. Germline V CDR1 and CDR2: SNHLY, FYNNEI. CDR3 size: 14 residues.

This clone showed up just a few times. The chain has TRBV7-9 and TRBJ1-1; no reliable D call. The CDR3 consists of 14 residues. Trimming left V 3 bases short and J 7 bases short, with 15 bases between. Germline V CDR1 and CDR2: SEHNR, FQNEAQ (reference sequence). Here the CDR3 DNA reads TGTGCCAGCAGCTTCACGGGGAAAAACGATGAAGCTTTCTTT. It is translated as CASSFTGKNDEAFF.